One sample yielded the 23 T cell receptor beta chains listed below, sequenced in a study of cytomegalovirus exposure and HLA in healthy donors. This PCR relied on a set of 60 Vbeta primers and 13 Jbeta primers. Sequencing used immunoSEQ multiplex PCR; TCRdb keeps in-frame clones, though not all of them. Of 180,000 or so clones listed, roughly four fifths were seen once; the top ten hold about 1.6%. Sequencing was carried out using PBMCs. The receptors were sampled from a man between 18 and 35 years old in good health and CMV-seronegative.

The rearrangement uses TRBV30 and TRBJ1-1, with D maybe TRBD1 (5 bases). This CDR3 contains 13 residues. The V end was cut by 5 bases, the J end by 5 bases, with 15 bases between. Per the germline V gene, CDR1 is GTSNPN and CDR2 is SVGIG (reference sequence). CDR3 region: CAWGNNRLTEAFF. Here the CDR3 DNA reads TGTGCCTGGGGGAACAACAGGTTAACTGAAGCTTTCTTT.

The J gene is TRBJ1-5, the V gene TRBV30; maybe TRBD1 (5 bases). The ends were cut back, 4 bases at V and 4 bases at J, with 14 bases in the middle. Germline loops: CDR1 GTSNPN, CDR2 SVGIG (reference sequence). The CDR3 consists of 14 residues. The CDR3 DNA sequence: TGTGCCTGGACTGCTCGACAGAGAAATCAGCCCCAGCATTTT. Protein product: CAWTARQRNQPQHF.

This clone was recorded once. This chain uses TRBV7-8 with TRBJ1-4; TRBD1 matches at 7 bases. This CDR3 comprises 15 residues. Unmatched junction bases numbered 4, after V lost 4 bases and J lost 2 bases. The germline gives CDR1 SGHVS, CDR2 FQNEAQ. CDR3 loop: CASSWGQKTNEKLFF. In DNA, the CDR3 is TGTGCCAGCAGCTGGGGACAGAAGACTAATGAAAAACTGTTTTTT.

V and J are TRBV5-4 and TRBJ2-7, with 12 nucleotides matching TRBD2. The CDR3 length is 15 residues. V lost 4 bases and J lost 0; bases outside the gene matches: 2. Germline V gene sequence: CDR1 SGHNT, CDR2 YYREEE (reference sequence). The CDR3, as DNA: TGTGCCAGCAGCCGGACTAGCGGGGCCTCCTACGAGCAGTACTTC. Encoded protein: CASSRTSGASYEQYF.

The V call is TRBV11-3, the J call TRBJ2-7; a possible D gene is TRBD1 (6 bases). Trimming removed 1 base from V and 1 base from J, with 8 bases in between. Germline loops: CDR1 SGHNT, CDR2 YENEEA. The CDR3 sequence is 14 residues long. Here the CDR3 DNA reads TGTGCCAGCAGCTTAGGGGACATATCCTACGAGCAGTACTTC. Protein: CASSLGDISYEQYF.

The V gene is TRBV28, the J gene TRBJ1-6, with D perhaps matching TRBD1 (5 bases). Germline CDR1 and CDR2: MDHEN and SYDVKM. CDR3 length: 15 amino acids. Deletions cut 5 bases from V and 10 bases from J, with 18 bases between. The CDR3 coding sequence is TGTGCCAGCAGTCGAACCCGGGGGGGTTACTCACCCCTCCACTTT. It encodes CASSRTRGGYSPLHF.

This rearrangement joins TRBV28 to TRBJ1-1; the match to TRBD1 covers 7 bases. In germline, CDR1 is MDHEN, CDR2 SYDVKM. The ends lost 8 bases at V and 6 bases at J; junction bases unmatched: 12. The CDR3 length is 14 residues. The CDR3 sequence: CASRYPTGEAEAFF. CDR3 coding DNA: TGTGCCAGCCGATATCCAACAGGGGAGGCTGAAGCTTTCTTT. Drawing the rest from reference TRBV28 and TRBJ1-1, the complete variable domain is DVKVTQSSRYLVKRTGEKVFLECVQDMDHENMFWYRQDPGLGLRLIYFSYDVKMKEKGDIPEGYSVSREKKERFSLILESASTNQTSMYLCASRYPTGEAEAFFGQGTRLTVV.

This clone came up a few times. V gene TRBV7-6 combines with J gene TRBJ1-6, with 9 bases matching TRBD1. V was pared by 5 bases and J by 9 bases, with 20 bases of the junction left unmatched. Germline V lookup: CDR1 SGHVS, CDR2 FNYEAQ. The CDR3 length is 19 residues. The chain's CDR3 is CASSPHEAPGQGAFSPLHF. CDR3 in DNA: TGTGCCAGCAGCCCCCACGAAGCTCCGGGACAGGGAGCTTTTTCACCCCTCCACTTT. The variable domain in full, with the rest retrieved from reference TRBV7-6 and TRBJ1-6, is GAGVSQSPRYKVTKRGQDVALRCDPISGHVSLYWYRQALGQGPEFLTYFNYEAQQDKSGLPNDRFSAERPEGSISTLTIQRTEQRDSAMYRCASSPHEAPGQGAFSPLHFGNGTRLTVT.

The rearrangement joins TRBV4-2 to TRBJ1-2, with TRBD1 matching 7 bases. The CDR3 has 16 residues. V gave up 0 bases and J gave up 2 bases; unmatched junction bases: 6. The germline CDR1 and CDR2 sequences are LGHNA and YNFKEQ. The CDR3 loop is CASSQDLKGGNYGYTF. The CDR3 nucleotides are TGTGCCAGCAGCCAAGATCTAAAAGGGGGCAACTATGGCTACACCTTC.

The DNA of the CDR3 is TGTGCCAGCAGCTCGCCGGGGACAGGGGGCACTGAAGCTTTCTTT. It is translated as CASSSPGTGGTEAFF. V usage is TRBV7-8 and J usage is TRBJ1-1, with 11 positions matching TRBD1. Trimming cost V 4 bases and J 4 bases; bases outside gene matches: 5. The CDR3 has 15 amino acids. Germline CDR1 is SGHVS and CDR2 is FQNEAQ.

The chain is built from TRBV18 and TRBJ1-1; D possibly corresponds to TRBD1 (5 bases). CDR1 and CDR2 (germline): KGHSH, LQKENI. CDR3 size: 12 residues. Deletions cut 6 bases from V and 3 bases from J, with 8 bases between. The CDR3 protein is CASSLQDTEAFF. The CDR3 DNA reads TGTGCCAGCTCCCTACAGGACACTGAAGCTTTCTTT.

This clone was recorded only once. V gene TRBV28 combines with J gene TRBJ1-1, with D possibly being TRBD1 (6 bases). The CDR3 consists of 14 residues. Trimming cost V 3 bases and J 5 bases, with 13 bases left between them. Germline V gives CDR1 MDHEN, CDR2 SYDVKM. CDR3 sequence (DNA): TGTGCCAGCAGTTTTTCCTCGACAGGAACTGAAGCTTTCTTT. This encodes CASSFSSTGTEAFF.

This chain connects TRBV7-3 to TRBJ2-3, with D unclear. Trimming took off 3 bases at V and 2 bases at J, with 6 bases between the two ends. CDR3 length equals 13 residues. The germline CDR1 and CDR2 sequences are SGHTA and FQGTGA. The CDR3, as DNA: TGTGCCAGCAGCTTCAGCGTCACAGATACGCAGTATTTT. Its translation is CASSFSVTDTQYF.

The CDR3 nucleotides read TGTGCCAGCAGCACCCAGCGGGGGGAACAGTATTTT. Translated, it gives CASSTQRGEQYF. The V call is TRBV5-5, the J call TRBJ2-3, with TRBD2 matching 9 bases. This CDR3 has 12 residues. Trimming removed 4 bases from V and 12 bases from J; junction bases left unmatched: 6. Germline values: CDR1 SGHKS, CDR2 YYEKEE (reference sequence).

This clone appeared a few times. The chain carries TRBV5-1 and TRBJ2-2, with D possibly TRBD2 on 5 matching bases. Trimming cost V 0 bases and J 6 bases, with 12 bases left between them. This CDR3 region has 15 residues. Germline assignment: CDR1 SGHRS and CDR2 YFSETQ. The CDR3 is CASSLASGGAGELFF. The CDR3 DNA follows: TGCGCCAGCAGCTTGGCTTCCGGAGGCGCCGGGGAGCTGTTTTTT.

The J gene is TRBJ1-1, the V gene TRBV6-1; TRBD1 agrees at 11 bases. The CDR3 spans 14 residues. From germline, CDR1 is MNHNS and CDR2 SASEGT. Trimming removed 6 bases from V and 6 bases from J; junction bases left unmatched: 6. For the CDR3, the DNA is TGTGCCAGCAGCCCGGACAGGGGGCTCTCTGAAGCTTTCTTT. Amino acids: CASSPDRGLSEAFF.

The chain links TRBV14 to TRBJ1-3; 9 bases match TRBD1. The CDR3 runs 15 residues. The germline V gene encodes CDR1 SGHDN and CDR2 FVKESK. The CDR3 coding sequence is TGTCCTACCCTCCTGGGACAGGGAGCTGGAAACACCATATATTTT. Amino acids: CPTLLGQGAGNTIYF.

The V call is TRBV5-4, the J call TRBJ2-5, with D maybe TRBD2 (5 bases). V lost 2 bases to trimming and J lost 1 base, with 15 bases between them. Per germline, CDR1 SGHNT and CDR2 YYREEE (reference sequence). This CDR3 has 16 residues. CDR3 DNA sequence: TGTGCCAGCAGCTTCGGGCGGCGACTAACCCAAGAGACCCAGTACTTC. Its translation: CASSFGRRLTQETQYF.

This rearrangement joins TRBV5-1 to TRBJ2-2, with D possibly matching TRBD2 (5 bases). Germline loops: CDR1 SGHRS, CDR2 YFSETQ. CDR3 length equals 16 residues. Trimming pared 0 bases from V and 6 bases from J, leaving 15 bases between. In DNA, the CDR3 is TGCGCCAGCAGCTTGGGTGGGAGCGTGGCTTCCGGGGAGCTGTTTTTT. Its translation is CASSLGGSVASGELFF. The full variable domain, in which reference TRBV5-1 and TRBJ2-2 provide the parts outside the CDR3, is KAGVTQTPRYLIKTRGQQVTLSCSPISGHRSVSWYQQTPGQGLQFLFEYFSETQRNKGNFPGRFSGRQFSNSRSEMNVSTLELGDSALYLCASSLGGSVASGELFFGEGSRLTVL.

The V and J genes are TRBV4-1 and TRBJ2-1; 9 nucleotides line up with TRBD2. Germline CDR1 and CDR2: MGHRA and YSYEKL. V lost 2 bases to trimming and J lost 4 bases; unmatched junction nucleotides: 9. The CDR3 sequence is 17 residues long. CDR3 sequence: CASSQPLLAGQYNEQFF. CDR3 DNA: TGCGCCAGCAGCCAACCCTTACTAGCGGGTCAATACAATGAGCAGTTCTTC.

V and J are TRBV28 and TRBJ1-5; TRBD1 matches 10 bases. The V gene end was trimmed by 5 bases and the J gene end by 3 bases; junction bases not matched to a gene: 13. Germline loops: CDR1 MDHEN, CDR2 SYDVKM. This CDR3 spans 18 amino acids. CDR3 loop: CASSPRDRGSWANQPQHF. DNA of the CDR3: TGTGCCAGCAGTCCCCGGGACAGGGGAAGTTGGGCCAATCAGCCCCAGCATTTT.

The V call is TRBV2, the J call TRBJ1-6; TRBD1 matches 7 bases. The CDR3 extends over 14 amino acids. Trimming cost V 8 bases and J 8 bases; bases outside gene matches: 9. Germline loops: CDR1 SNHLY, CDR2 FYNNEI. The CDR3 sequence: CASRNQGDHSPLHF. The DNA of the CDR3 is TGTGCCAGCCGAAACCAGGGGGATCATTCACCCCTCCACTTT.

As regards this clone: One end of the junction is discordant with germline, which a read error may explain. Other DNA sequences in this sample translate to the same CDR3. The chain recombines TRBV28 with TRBJ2-7, with 7 positions matching TRBD2. Per germline, CDR1 MDHEN and CDR2 SYDVKM. The CDR3 has 14 amino acids. CDR3 sequence (DNA): TGTGCCAGCAGTCCGGGGACTACGATCTACGAACAGTACTTC. Protein sequence: CASSPGTTIYEQYF.